This T cell receptor (beta chain) was observed in a study of T cells in Graves' hyperthyroidism and ophthalmopathy. Study findings and constraints: A median about 6 months before onset, the model predicted ophthalmopathy. The blood repertoire included most of the expanded thyroid clonotypes above 0.001. Ophthalmopathy stood apart from stable hyperthyroidism in a 13 V-J model.

As regards this clonotype: Its antigen remains unidentified.

TCR beta CDR3 regions were amplified from RNA. First-round RT-PCR targeting the TCR CDR3 was performed with the HTBI primer set. A single record per CDR3 protein comes from TCRdb applying MiXCR to the multiplex PCR reads. The table records roughly 500,000 distinct CDR3 sequences, 40% to 50% of them present only once. CDR1 is SNHLY and CDR2 is FYNNEI in the germline V gene. J gave up 6 bases and V 5 bases, and 7 bases lay outside the gene matches. CDR3 length: 14 residues. Patients showing uncontrolled infection, other autoimmune disease, pregnancy or lactation were ineligible. Material: peripheral blood or thyroid tissue (not recorded which). The gene calls are TRBV2 and TRBJ2-7; TRBD2 agrees at 10 bases. The clonotype comes from an adult woman with Graves' disease, either hyperthyroidism or ophthalmopathy (not recorded which). The CDR3 sequence: CASSPGLADVEQYF. CDR3 in DNA: TGTGCCAGCAGTCCCGGACTAGCGGATGTCGAGCAGTACTTC.